A selection of T cell receptor beta chains follows, all from one sample in a study of T cell responses to AZD1222 COVID-19 vaccine. Clones were read by immunoSEQ multiplex PCR, and TCRdb kept only the in-frame ones, dropping some. The sample holds around 81,000 clones; nearly 85% are singletons and the top ten take 2.9%. The starting material was peripheral blood, obtained on day 0 of AZD1222 vaccination. These receptors came from an adult in good health. Both conserved end residues are part of each CDR3. D genes are given only for firm matches. Where a row states a size, it is once, few, many or the class of an expanded clone; other rows omit it.

CDR3aa	CDR3nt	v_gene	abundance	d_gene	j_gene
CASSPPGVREQYF	TGTGCCAGCAGCCCCCCAGGGGTGCGGGAGCAGTACTTC	TRBV25-1	few	NA	TRBJ2-7
CASSLGSADYGYTF	TGCGCCAGCAGCTTGGGGTCGGCGGACTATGGCTACACCTTC	TRBV5-1	NA	NA	TRBJ1-2
CASSQPDRPETQYF	TGCGCCAGCAGCCAACCGGACAGGCCAGAGACCCAGTACTTC	TRBV4-1	NA	TRBD1	TRBJ2-5
CSVVGVNYGYTF	TGCAGCGTTGTTGGAGTTAACTATGGCTACACCTTC	TRBV29-1	NA	NA	TRBJ1-2
CAWDGQSDTQYF	TGTGCCTGGGACGGACAGTCAGATACGCAGTATTTT	TRBV30	NA	NA	TRBJ2-3
CASSVQGGSYNEQFF	TGTGCCAGTAGTGTACAGGGGGGATCCTACAATGAGCAGTTCTTC	TRBV19	once	TRBD1	TRBJ2-1
CASSYSNQAQYF	TGTGCCAGCAGTTACTCGAACCAGGCCCAGTACTTC	TRBV6-2/TRBV6-3	NA	NA	TRBJ2-5
CASSQLIGGNEQFF	TGTGCCAGCAGCCAACTTATAGGGGGCAATGAGCAGTTCTTC	TRBV11-1	NA	NA	TRBJ2-1
CASSYYTETGELFF	TGTGCCAGCAGTTACTACACAGAGACCGGGGAGCTGTTTTTT	TRBV6-5	NA	NA	TRBJ2-2
CASRLSPSAGYTF	TGTGCCAGCCGGTTGAGTCCCTCGGCTGGCTACACCTTC	TRBV6-6	NA	NA	TRBJ1-2
CASSPDNYEQYF	TGTGCCAGCAGCCCCGACAACTACGAGCAGTACTTC	TRBV6-5	NA	NA	TRBJ2-7
CASSLEVAGQGYNEQFF	TGCGCCAGCAGCTTGGAGGTGGCCGGACAAGGCTACAATGAGCAGTTCTTC	TRBV5-1	NA	NA	TRBJ2-1
CASASHDTQYF	TGTGCCAGCGCTAGTCATGATACGCAGTATTTT	TRBV5-5	NA	NA	TRBJ2-3
CASSLFAGLEGEQYF	TGTGCCAGCAGTTTATTTGCGGGACTCGAAGGCGAGCAGTACTTC	TRBV27	NA	NA	TRBJ2-7
CAAGASGTRTDTQYF	TGTGCCGCTGGGGCTAGCGGAACCCGCACAGATACGCAGTATTTT	TRBV6-6	NA	TRBD2	TRBJ2-3
CASSLAAKGANTGELFF	TGCGCCAGCAGCTTGGCCGCCAAGGGGGCGAACACCGGGGAGCTGTTTTTT	TRBV5-1	NA	NA	TRBJ2-2
CASRGQGYEQYF	TGTGCCAGCAGGGGACAGGGTTACGAGCAGTACTTC	TRBV12-3/TRBV12-4	NA	TRBD1	TRBJ2-7
CASSYLDRFNQPQHF	TGTGCCAGCAGCTACTTGGACAGATTCAATCAGCCCCAGCATTTT	TRBV5-8	NA	NA	TRBJ1-5
CASSQEDADTQYF	TGCGCCAGCAGCCAAGAGGACGCAGATACGCAGTATTTT	TRBV4-1	NA	NA	TRBJ2-3
CASSFSGGAYEQYF	TGTGCCAGCAGTTTTTCAGGGGGTGCCTACGAGCAGTACTTC	TRBV28	once	TRBD1	TRBJ2-7
CASSLDRDSYGYTF	TGTGCCAGCAGCTTAGATAGGGACAGCTATGGCTACACCTTC	TRBV7-8	NA	TRBD1	TRBJ1-2
CASSLTPPGVLDGYTF	TGTGCCAGCAGCTTAACTCCACCAGGGGTATTAGATGGCTACACCTTC	TRBV7-2	NA	NA	TRBJ1-2
CASSLGQGINSPLHF	TGCGCCAGCAGCTTGGGACAGGGGATTAATTCACCCCTCCACTTT	TRBV5-1	NA	TRBD1	TRBJ1-6
CASSPIRRLAGSKLYEQYF	TGTGCCAGCAGCCCTATAAGGAGGTTAGCGGGATCGAAGCTCTACGAGCAGTACTTC	TRBV11-2	few	TRBD2	TRBJ2-7
CASSATTRVREQFF	TGTGCCAGTAGTGCCACGACTAGGGTGCGCGAGCAGTTCTTC	TRBV19	NA	NA	TRBJ2-1
CASSQEKAREYGSNYGYTF	TGTGCCAGCAGCCAAGAAAAGGCGAGGGAATACGGATCAAACTATGGCTACACCTTC	TRBV14	NA	NA	TRBJ1-2
CASSSTPPGTAYGYTF	TGTGCCAGCAGCTCCACACCCCCCGGGACAGCCTATGGCTACACCTTC	TRBV7-2	NA	TRBD1	TRBJ1-2
CASSQQGVEQYF	TGTGCCAGCTCACAACAGGGGGTCGAGCAGTACTTC	TRBV18	NA	TRBD1	TRBJ2-7
CASSLDLTDTQYF	TGTGCCAGCAGCTTAGATCTCACAGATACGCAGTATTTT	TRBV11-3	NA	NA	TRBJ2-3
CASSDRSSSGNTIYF	TGTGCCAGTAGTGACAGGTCTTCCTCTGGAAACACCATATATTTT	TRBV19	NA	NA	TRBJ1-3
CASSSTGGNQPQHF	TGTGCCAGCAGCTCTACAGGAGGCAATCAGCCCCAGCATTTT	TRBV5-6	once	NA	TRBJ1-5
CASREGRNSGNTIYF	TGTGCCAGTAGGGAGGGACGGAACTCTGGAAACACCATATATTTT	TRBV19	NA	NA	TRBJ1-3
CASSEGGYEQYF	TGTGCCAGCAGTGAAGGGGGCTACGAGCAGTACTTC	TRBV2	NA	NA	TRBJ2-7
CASRITGLAYEQYF	TGTGCCAGCAGGATAACTGGACTAGCCTACGAGCAGTACTTC	TRBV2	NA	TRBD2	TRBJ2-7
CASSSGLAGVSPSTDTQYF	TGTGCCAGCAGCTCGGGACTAGCGGGAGTGTCTCCTAGCACAGATACGCAGTATTTT	TRBV7-9	NA	TRBD2	TRBJ2-3
CASSGHTTDTQYF	TGTGCCAGCAGCGGCCACACCACAGATACGCAGTATTTT	TRBV9	NA	NA	TRBJ2-3
CASSLGKSGYTF	TGTGCCAGCAGCTTGGGGAAGTCTGGCTACACCTTC	TRBV5-6	NA	NA	TRBJ1-2
CASSLSSGVPDTQYF	TGTGCCAGCAGCCTTAGCTCAGGGGTACCAGATACGCAGTATTTT	TRBV9	NA	NA	TRBJ2-3
CASSSSLRLAGPRSYNEQFF	TGCGCCAGCAGCTCCAGCTTAAGGTTAGCGGGCCCCCGGTCCTACAATGAGCAGTTCTTC	TRBV5-1	NA	TRBD2	TRBJ2-1
CASRDGTEAFF	TGTGCCAGCAGGGACGGCACTGAAGCTTTCTTT	TRBV6-5	NA	NA	TRBJ1-1